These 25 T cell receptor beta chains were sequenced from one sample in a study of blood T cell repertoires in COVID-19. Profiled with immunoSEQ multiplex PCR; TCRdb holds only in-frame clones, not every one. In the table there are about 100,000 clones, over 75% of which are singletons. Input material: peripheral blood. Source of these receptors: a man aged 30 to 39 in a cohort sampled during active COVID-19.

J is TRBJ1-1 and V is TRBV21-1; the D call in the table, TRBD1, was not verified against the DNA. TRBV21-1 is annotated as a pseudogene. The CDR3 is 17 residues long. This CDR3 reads CASSTRLGVLVPAEAFF. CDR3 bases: TGTGCCAGCAGCACACGATTGGGCGTTCTGGTCCCCGCTGAAGCTTTCTTT.

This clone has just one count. The CDR3, as DNA: TGTGCCACCAGCAGAGGCGGACTAGCGGGGGGCCTCCAAGAGACCCAGTACTTC. Translated, it gives CATSRGGLAGGLQETQYF. The rearrangement uses TRBV15 and TRBJ2-5; 14 bases fit TRBD2. This CDR3 comprises 18 residues. With 1 base clipped from V and 1 base from J, the junction kept 5 bases outside the gene matches. Germline V gene lookup returns CDR1 LNHNV and CDR2 YYDKDF (reference sequence).

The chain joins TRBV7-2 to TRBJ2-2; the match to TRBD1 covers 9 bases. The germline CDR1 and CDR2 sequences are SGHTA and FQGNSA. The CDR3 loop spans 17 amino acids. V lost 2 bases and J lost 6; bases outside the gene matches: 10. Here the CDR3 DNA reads TGTGCCAGCAGCTTAAGGGCGGGACAGGGAAGTCCCGGGGAGCTGTTTTTT. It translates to CASSLRAGQGSPGELFF.

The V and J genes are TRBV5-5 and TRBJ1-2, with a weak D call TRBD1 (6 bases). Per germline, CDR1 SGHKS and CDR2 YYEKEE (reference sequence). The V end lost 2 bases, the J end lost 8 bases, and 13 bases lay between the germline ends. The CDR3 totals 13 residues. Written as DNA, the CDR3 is TGTGCCAGCAGCTTAACCAGGGGCCCGGGCTACACCTTC. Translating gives CASSLTRGPGYTF. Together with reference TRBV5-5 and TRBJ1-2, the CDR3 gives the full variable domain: DAGVTQSPTHLIKTRGQQVTLRCSPISGHKSVSWYQQVLGQGPQFIFQYYEKEERGRGNFPDRFSARQFPNYSSELNVNALLLGDSALYLCASSLTRGPGYTFGSGTRLTVV.

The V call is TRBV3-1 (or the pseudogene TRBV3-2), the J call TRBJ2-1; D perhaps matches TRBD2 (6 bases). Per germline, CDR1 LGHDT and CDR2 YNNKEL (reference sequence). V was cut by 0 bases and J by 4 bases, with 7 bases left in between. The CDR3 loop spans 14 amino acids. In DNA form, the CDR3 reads TGTGCCAGCAGCCAAGAGGCGGGATACAATGAGCAGTTCTTC. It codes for CASSQEAGYNEQFF.

In DNA, the CDR3 is TGTGCCAGCAACCTCGGTGGGAAGAGGGGGAATGAGCAGTTCTTC. This encodes CASNLGGKRGNEQFF. The V and J genes are TRBV7-8 and TRBJ2-1; the D gene is possibly TRBD1 (6 bases). Germline V gene data show CDR1 as SGHVS and CDR2 as FQNEAQ. The germline V and J ends were trimmed by 7 bases and 7 bases, with 20 bases remaining between them. This CDR3 is built from 15 residues. The whole variable domain, remainder taken from reference TRBV7-8 and TRBJ2-1, is GAGVSQSPRYKVAKRGQDVALRCDPISGHVSLFWYQQALGQGPEFLTYFQNEAQLDKSGLPSDRFFAERPEGSVSTLKIQRTQQEDSAVYLCASNLGGKRGNEQFFGPGTRLTVL.

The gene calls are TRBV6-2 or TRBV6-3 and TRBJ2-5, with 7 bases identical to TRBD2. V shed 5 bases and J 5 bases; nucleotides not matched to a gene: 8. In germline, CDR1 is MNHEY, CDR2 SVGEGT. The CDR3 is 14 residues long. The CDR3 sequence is CASSRPGLRETQYF. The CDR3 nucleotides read TGTGCCAGCAGTCGACCGGGACTACGGGAGACCCAGTACTTC.

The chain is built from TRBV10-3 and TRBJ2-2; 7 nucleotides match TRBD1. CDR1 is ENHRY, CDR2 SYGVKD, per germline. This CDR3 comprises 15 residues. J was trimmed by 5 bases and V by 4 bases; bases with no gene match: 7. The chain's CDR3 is CAISGTGAKTGELFF. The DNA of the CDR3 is TGTGCCATCAGTGGCACAGGGGCAAAGACCGGGGAGCTGTTTTTT.

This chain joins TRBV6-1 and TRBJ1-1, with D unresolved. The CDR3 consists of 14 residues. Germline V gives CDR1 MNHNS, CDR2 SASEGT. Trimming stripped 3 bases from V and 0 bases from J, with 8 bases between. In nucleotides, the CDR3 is TGTGCCAGCAGTGATTCATCCATGAACACTGAAGCTTTCTTT. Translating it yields CASSDSSMNTEAFF.

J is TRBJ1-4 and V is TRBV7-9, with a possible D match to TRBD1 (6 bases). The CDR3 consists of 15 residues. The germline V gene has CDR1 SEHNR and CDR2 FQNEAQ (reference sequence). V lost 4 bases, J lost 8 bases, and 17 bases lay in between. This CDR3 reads CASSSDHRAYEKLFF. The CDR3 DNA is TGTGCCAGCAGCTCGGACCACAGGGCGTACGAAAAACTGTTTTTT.

The CDR3 region has the DNA TGTGCCAGCAGCTCCGCGGGGACAGGGAGGGGCTACACCTTC. It specifies CASSSAGTGRGYTF. V gene TRBV7-8 combines with J gene TRBJ1-2, with 9 bases that match TRBD1. J lost 8 bases, V lost 4 bases, and 8 bases had no gene match. CDR3 length: 14 amino acids. Germline V gene data show CDR1 as SGHVS and CDR2 as FQNEAQ.

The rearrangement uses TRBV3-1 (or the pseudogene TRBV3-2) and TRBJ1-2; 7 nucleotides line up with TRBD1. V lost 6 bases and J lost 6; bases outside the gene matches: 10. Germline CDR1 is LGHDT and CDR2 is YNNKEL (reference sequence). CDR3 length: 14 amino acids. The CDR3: CASSQTEGAHGYTF. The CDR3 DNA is TGTGCCAGCAGTCAAACGGAGGGGGCGCATGGCTACACCTTC.

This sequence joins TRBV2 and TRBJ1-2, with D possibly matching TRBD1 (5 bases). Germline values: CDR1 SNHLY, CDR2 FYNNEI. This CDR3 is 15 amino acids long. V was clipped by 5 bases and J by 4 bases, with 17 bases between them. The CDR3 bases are TGTGCCAGCAGTCCAAGGGGCGACAGTCTCTATGGCTACACCTTC. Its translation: CASSPRGDSLYGYTF.

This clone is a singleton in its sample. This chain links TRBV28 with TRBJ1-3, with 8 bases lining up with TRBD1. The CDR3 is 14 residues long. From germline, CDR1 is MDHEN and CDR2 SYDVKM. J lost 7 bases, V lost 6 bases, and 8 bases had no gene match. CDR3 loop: CASSSTGESNTIYF. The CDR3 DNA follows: TGTGCCAGCAGCTCGACAGGGGAGAGTAACACCATATATTTT.

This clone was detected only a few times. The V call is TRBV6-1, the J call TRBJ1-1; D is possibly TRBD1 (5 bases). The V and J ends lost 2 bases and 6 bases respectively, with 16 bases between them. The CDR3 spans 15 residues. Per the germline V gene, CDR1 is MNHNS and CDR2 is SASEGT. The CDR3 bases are TGTGCCAGCAGTGAACACGGAGGGACGTCGGCTGAAGCTTTCTTT. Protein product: CASSEHGGTSAEAFF.

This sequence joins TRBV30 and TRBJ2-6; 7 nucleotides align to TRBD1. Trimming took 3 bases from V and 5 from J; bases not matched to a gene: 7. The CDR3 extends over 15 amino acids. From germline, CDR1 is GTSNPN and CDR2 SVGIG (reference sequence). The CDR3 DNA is TGTGCCTGGAGCCCTGGACAGGTCAGGGCCAACGTCCTGACTTTC. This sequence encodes CAWSPGQVRANVLTF. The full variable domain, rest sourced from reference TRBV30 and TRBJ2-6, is SQTIHQWPATLVQPVGSPLSLECTVEGTSNPNLYWYRQAAGRGLQLLFYSVGIGQISSEVPQNLSASRPQDRQFILSSKKLLLSDSGFYLCAWSPGQVRANVLTFGAGSRLTVL.

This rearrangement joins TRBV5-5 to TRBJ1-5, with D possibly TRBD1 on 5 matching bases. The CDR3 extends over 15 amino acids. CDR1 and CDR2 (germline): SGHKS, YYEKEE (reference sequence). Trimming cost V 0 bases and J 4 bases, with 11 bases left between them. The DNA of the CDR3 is TGTGCCAGCAGCTTGGGTCCAGGGTTGAATCAGCCCCAGCATTTT. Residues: CASSLGPGLNQPQHF.

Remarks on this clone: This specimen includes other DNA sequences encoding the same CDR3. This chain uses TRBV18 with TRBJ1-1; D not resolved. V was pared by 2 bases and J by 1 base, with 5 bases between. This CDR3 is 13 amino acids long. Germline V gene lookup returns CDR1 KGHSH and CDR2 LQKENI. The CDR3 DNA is TGTGCCAGCTCACCAACGAGGAACACTGAAGCTTTCTTT. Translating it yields CASSPTRNTEAFF.

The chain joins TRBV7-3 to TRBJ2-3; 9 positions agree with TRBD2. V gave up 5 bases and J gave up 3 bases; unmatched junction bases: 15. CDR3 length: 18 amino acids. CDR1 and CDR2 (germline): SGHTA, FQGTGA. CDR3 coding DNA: TGTGCCAGCAGCAGGGAGGTCCGCGGGGGGGCCGTGACAGATACGCAGTATTTT. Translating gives CASSREVRGGAVTDTQYF.

CDR3 loop: CASSPSAGDGYTF. CDR3 nucleotide sequence: TGTGCCAGCTCGCCTTCTGCCGGGGATGGCTACACCTTC. V usage is TRBV18 and J usage is TRBJ1-2; D gene unclear. CDR1 KGHSH and CDR2 LQKENI come from the germline V gene. The CDR3 length is 13 residues. V was trimmed by 6 bases and J by 6 bases, leaving 14 bases between them.

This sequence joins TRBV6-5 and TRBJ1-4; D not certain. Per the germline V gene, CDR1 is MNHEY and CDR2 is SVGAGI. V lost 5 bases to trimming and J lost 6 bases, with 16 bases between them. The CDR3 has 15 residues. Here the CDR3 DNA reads TGTGCCAGCAGTCTCCGTCGGGGAGGGTATGAAAAACTGTTTTTT. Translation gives CASSLRRGGYEKLFF.

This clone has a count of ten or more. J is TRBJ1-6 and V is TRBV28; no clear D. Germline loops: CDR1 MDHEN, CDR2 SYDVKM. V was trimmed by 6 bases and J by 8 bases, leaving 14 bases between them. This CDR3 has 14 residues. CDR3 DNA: TGTGCCAGCAGACCCACGGGGAGCCATTCACCCCTCCACTTT. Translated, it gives CASRPTGSHSPLHF.

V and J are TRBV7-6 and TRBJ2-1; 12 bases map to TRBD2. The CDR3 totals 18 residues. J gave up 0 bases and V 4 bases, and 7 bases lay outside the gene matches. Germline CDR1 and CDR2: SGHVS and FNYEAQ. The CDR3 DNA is TGTGCCAGCAGCTCGGTGGAGACTAGCGGGAGCTCCTACAATGAGCAGTTCTTC. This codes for CASSSVETSGSSYNEQFF.

The CDR3 loop reads CASSIGDREFGYTF. The CDR3 DNA sequence: TGTGCCAGTAGTATTGGGGACAGGGAGTTTGGCTACACCTTC. V is TRBV19 and J is TRBJ1-2, with 9 bases matching TRBD1. The CDR3 contains 14 residues. Germline CDR1 reads LNHDA; CDR2 reads SQIVND (reference sequence). V trimming: 3 bases; J trimming: 7 bases; junction bases outside the gene matches: 6.

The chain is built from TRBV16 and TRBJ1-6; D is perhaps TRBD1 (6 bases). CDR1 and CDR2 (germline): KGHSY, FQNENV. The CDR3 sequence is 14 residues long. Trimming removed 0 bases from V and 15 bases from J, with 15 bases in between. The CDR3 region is CASSQSGGARYLHF. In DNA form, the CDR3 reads TGTGCCAGCAGCCAATCGGGGGGGGCAAGGTACCTCCACTTT.